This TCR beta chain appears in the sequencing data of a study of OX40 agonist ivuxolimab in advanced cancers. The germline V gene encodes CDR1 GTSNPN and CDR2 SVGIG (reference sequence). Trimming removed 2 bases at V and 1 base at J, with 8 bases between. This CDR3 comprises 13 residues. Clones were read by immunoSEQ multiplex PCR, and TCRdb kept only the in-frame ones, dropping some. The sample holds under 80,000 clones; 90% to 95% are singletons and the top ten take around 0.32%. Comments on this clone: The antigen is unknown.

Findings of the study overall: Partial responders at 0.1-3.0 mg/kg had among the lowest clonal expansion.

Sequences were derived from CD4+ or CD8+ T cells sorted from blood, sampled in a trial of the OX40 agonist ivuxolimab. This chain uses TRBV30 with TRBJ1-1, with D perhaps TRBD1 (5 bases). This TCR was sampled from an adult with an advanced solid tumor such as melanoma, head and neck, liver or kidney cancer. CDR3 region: CAWSIRGNTEAFF. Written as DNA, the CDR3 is TGTGCCTGGAGTATTAGGGGGAACACTGAAGCTTTCTTT.